Listed here is a single TCR beta chain. The source of the sample is a study of blood T cell repertoires in COVID-19. TCRdb's copy holds only in-frame clones and misses some; the assay was immunoSEQ multiplex PCR. The sample shows under 300,000 clones, 89% of them seen only once. The V segment lost 2 bases and the J segment 7 bases; nucleotides outside the gene matches: 15. CDR3 size: 17 residues. CDR1 SGHRS and CDR2 YFSETQ come from the germline V gene. The chain combines TRBV5-1 with TRBJ2-3; 8 bases align to TRBD1. This sequence originates from a woman in her sixties or seventies who had recovered from COVID-19. Sequenced: PBMCs or T cells enriched from blood (not recorded which). The CDR3 protein is CASSLLYRGQGANTQYF. CDR3 nucleotides: TGCGCCAGCAGCTTATTATATCGTGGACAGGGAGCGAATACGCAGTATTTT.